Following are 27 T cell receptor beta chains from one sample sequenced in a study of cytomegalovirus exposure and HLA in healthy donors. The repertoire was sequenced with immunoSEQ multiplex PCR; TCRdb's copy has only in-frame clones and lacks some. The data contain over 200,000 clones, just over 85% of them singletons. The specimen sequenced was PBMCs. These receptors all come from a young woman in good health and CMV-seronegative.

This clone was seen more than once but under ten times. V gene TRBV5-1 combines with J gene TRBJ1-3; D gene uncertain. The V gene's germline CDR1 is SGHRS and CDR2 YFSETQ. The CDR3 has 14 residues. Trimming pared 6 bases from V and 4 bases from J, leaving 14 bases between. The CDR3 here is CASNSGDPGNTIYF. The CDR3 coding sequence is TGCGCCAGCAACTCCGGGGATCCCGGAAACACCATATATTTT.

This clone appeared a single time. The DNA for the CDR3 is TGTGCCAGCAGCGATCTAAAGAATCAGCCCCAGCATTTT. Translation: CASSDLKNQPQHF. The rearrangement uses TRBV7-2 and TRBJ1-5, with D unresolved. V lost 5 bases to trimming and J lost 4 bases, with 9 bases between them. The CDR3 runs to 13 residues. CDR1 SGHTA and CDR2 FQGNSA come from the germline V gene.

This chain connects TRBV6-5 to TRBJ2-3; TRBD1 aligns across 12 bases. The J segment lost 3 bases and the V segment lost 2 bases, leaving 3 bases of the junction unmatched. The germline gives CDR1 MNHEY, CDR2 SVGAGI. The CDR3 runs 16 residues. The CDR3: CASSYGDRGHTDTQYF. CDR3 sequence (DNA): TGTGCCAGCAGTTACGGGGACAGGGGGCATACAGATACGCAGTATTTT.

The chain combines TRBV10-1 with TRBJ2-1, with 9 nucleotides matching TRBD2. After removal of 5 bases from V and 2 bases from J, the junction contained 7 bases not matched to a gene. This CDR3 spans 16 amino acids. CDR1 and CDR2 from the germline V gene are WNHNN and SYGVQD (reference sequence). The CDR3 reads CASSFGGGGAYNEQFF. In DNA, the CDR3 is TGCGCCAGCAGTTTTGGAGGCGGGGGGGCCTACAATGAGCAGTTCTTC.

V gene TRBV27 combines with J gene TRBJ2-1, with 8 positions matching TRBD2. CDR3 length: 14 residues. The germline gives CDR1 MNHEY, CDR2 SMNVEV (reference sequence). V was pared by 11 bases and J by 9 bases, with 15 bases of the junction left unmatched. CDR3 sequence: CAGPCQREYTEQFF. CDR3 DNA sequence: TGTGCCGGACCATGCCAGCGGGAGTATACTGAGCAGTTCTTC.

The chain uses TRBV7-2 and TRBJ1-2; D not resolved. The V end lost 2 bases, the J end lost 4 bases, and 14 bases lay between the germline ends. The germline V gene has CDR1 SGHTA and CDR2 FQGNSA. There are 15 residues in the CDR3. The CDR3, as DNA: TGTGCCAGCAGCTTATTTGACCGGAGCTCCTATGGCTACACCTTC. This codes for CASSLFDRSSYGYTF.

The gene calls are TRBV7-9 and TRBJ2-1, with D perhaps matching TRBD2 (6 bases). V was trimmed by 1 base and J by 7 bases, leaving 14 bases between them. Germline V gives CDR1 SEHNR, CDR2 FQNEAQ (reference sequence). This CDR3 region has 15 residues. Written as DNA, the CDR3 is TGTGCCAGCAGCTTAGGAGGAGGGAGGAGGAATGAGCAGTTCTTC. Protein sequence: CASSLGGGRRNEQFF.

This rearrangement joins TRBV4-1 to TRBJ2-2, with D perhaps matching TRBD2 (6 bases). This CDR3 has 15 amino acids. Germline-derived CDR1 and CDR2 are MGHRA and YSYEKL. Deletions cut 3 bases from V and 0 bases from J, with 8 bases between. DNA of the CDR3: TGCGCCAGCAGCCAGTCGGGGGCGAACACCGGGGAGCTGTTTTTT. It encodes CASSQSGANTGELFF.

CDR3 residues: CASISKVGGEQYF. CDR3 nucleotide sequence: TGTGCCAGCATCTCAAAGGTGGGGGGCGAGCAGTACTTC. The gene calls are TRBV28 and TRBJ2-7; TRBD2 is a possible D gene (6 bases). V lost 7 bases and J lost 6, with 16 bases in between. Germline CDR1 is MDHEN and CDR2 is SYDVKM. The CDR3 length is 13 residues.

This chain connects TRBV19 to TRBJ2-1; 11 bases map to TRBD2. The CDR3 sequence is 14 residues long. Per germline, CDR1 LNHDA and CDR2 SQIVND (reference sequence). Trimming removed 4 bases from V and 8 bases from J; junction bases left unmatched: 4. CDR3 region: CASSRTSGYDEQFF. CDR3 sequence (DNA): TGTGCCAGTAGTAGGACTAGCGGGTATGATGAGCAGTTCTTC.

The DNA for the CDR3 is TGTGCCAGCAGTGAAGTCAGCGGTCGTTCCGGGGAGCTGTTTTTT. Its translation is CASSEVSGRSGELFF. This chain joins TRBV6-1 and TRBJ2-2; D may be TRBD2 (5 bases). Between the trimmed V and J ends, which lost 1 base and 6 bases, there was a span of 12 bases. Germline V gene data show CDR1 as MNHNS and CDR2 as SASEGT. The CDR3 is made up of 15 amino acids.

The rearrangement uses TRBV15 and TRBJ1-2; D is perhaps TRBD1 (5 bases). The CDR3 is 14 amino acids. In germline, CDR1 is LNHNV, CDR2 YYDKDF (reference sequence). V gave up 0 bases and J gave up 7 bases, with 12 bases separating them. Here the CDR3 DNA reads TGTGCCACCAGCAGAGAATTTGGACATCCTGGCTACACCTTC. Translated: CATSREFGHPGYTF.

J is TRBJ2-7 and V is TRBV4-3; D unclear. In germline, CDR1 is LGHNA, CDR2 YSLEER. V was clipped by 0 bases and J by 3 bases, with 9 bases between them. There are 14 residues in the CDR3. CDR3 in amino acids: CASSQELRLYEQYF. CDR3 in DNA: TGCGCCAGCAGCCAAGAACTCCGACTCTACGAGCAGTACTTC.

The chain uses TRBV10-3 and TRBJ2-5, with 8 bases identical to TRBD2. The V segment lost 3 bases and the J segment 5 bases; nucleotides outside the gene matches: 8. The CDR3 length is 15 residues. Germline CDR1 reads ENHRY; CDR2 reads SYGVKD. This chain's CDR3 is CAISDGAGVGETQYF. CDR3 in DNA: TGTGCCATCAGTGACGGAGCGGGAGTGGGGGAGACCCAGTACTTC.

J is TRBJ2-7 and V is TRBV27; 11 nucleotides align to TRBD2. V was pared by 1 base and J by 5 bases, with 13 bases of the junction left unmatched. The CDR3 runs to 18 residues. The germline gives CDR1 MNHEY, CDR2 SMNVEV (reference sequence). This CDR3 is CASSLFFPFTSGSDEQYF. The CDR3 DNA reads as TGTGCCAGCAGTTTATTTTTTCCGTTTACTAGCGGGAGTGACGAGCAGTACTTC.

J is TRBJ1-2 and V is TRBV4-2; 8 bases are shared with TRBD1. In germline, CDR1 is LGHNA, CDR2 YNFKEQ. The junction had 6 bases not matched to a gene; V was cut back by 0 bases and J by 6 bases. This CDR3 contains 15 residues. The CDR3 DNA follows: TGTGCCAGCAGCCAAGATAGGACAGGGACGCATGGCTACACCTTC. Its protein is CASSQDRTGTHGYTF.

The V and J genes are TRBV5-1 and TRBJ2-7, with TRBD1 matching 10 bases. V lost 4 bases and J lost 6; bases outside the gene matches: 7. Germline V gene sequence: CDR1 SGHRS, CDR2 YFSETQ. The CDR3 runs to 14 residues. The DNA for the CDR3 is TGCGCCAGCAGCGGCGGGACAGGGGCGAGCGAGCAGTACTTC. Its protein product is CASSGGTGASEQYF.

This rearrangement joins TRBV6-5 to TRBJ2-7; 7 bases match TRBD1. The CDR3 runs to 14 residues. The trim removed 7 bases at V and 2 bases at J, leaving 8 bases unmatched. The germline V gene has CDR1 MNHEY and CDR2 SVGAGI. The chain's CDR3 is CASTPDRPPYEQYF. The CDR3 nucleotides are TGTGCCAGCACCCCGGACAGGCCTCCCTACGAGCAGTACTTC.

The CDR3 protein is CASSFNDYMNTEAFF. In DNA form, the CDR3 reads TGTGCCAGCAGTTTTAACGACTACATGAACACTGAAGCTTTCTTT. The chain has TRBV28 and TRBJ1-1; D unclear. V dropped 3 bases and J dropped 0 bases, with 11 bases sitting between them. CDR3 length: 15 residues. Germline loops: CDR1 MDHEN, CDR2 SYDVKM.

This clone occurred once. The chain uses TRBV28 and TRBJ2-2; no firm D call. Trimming pared 3 bases from V and 1 base from J, leaving 3 bases between. Germline CDR1 reads MDHEN; CDR2 reads SYDVKM. This CDR3 comprises 13 residues. The CDR3 reads CASSFQNTGELFF. In DNA form, the CDR3 reads TGTGCCAGCAGTTTCCAGAACACCGGGGAGCTGTTTTTT.

The sample holds one count of this clone. The rearrangement links TRBV29-1 to TRBJ2-3, with D perhaps matching TRBD1 (6 bases). This CDR3 is built from 13 residues. CDR1 SQVTM and CDR2 ANQGSEA come from the germline V gene. Trimming cost V 1 base and J 4 bases, with 9 bases left between them. CDR3 nucleotide sequence: TGCAGCGTTGAAGGTGCAGGGGCAGATACGCAGTATTTT. It encodes CSVEGAGADTQYF.

The genes are TRBV29-1 and TRBJ2-1; TRBD2 aligns across 8 bases. CDR1 is SQVTM and CDR2 is ANQGSEA in the germline V gene. The CDR3 runs to 13 residues. The V segment lost 7 bases and the J segment 0 bases; nucleotides outside the gene matches: 2. CDR3 nucleotides: TGCAGCGGCAGCGGGAGCTCCTACAATGAGCAGTTCTTC. Translated, it gives CSGSGSSYNEQFF.

This clone was seen more than once but under ten times. V gene TRBV28 combines with J gene TRBJ1-2; 7 bases line up with TRBD1. Unmatched junction bases numbered 8, after V lost 10 bases and J lost 3 bases. Germline values: CDR1 MDHEN, CDR2 SYDVKM. This CDR3 contains 13 residues. CDR3 nucleotides: TGTGCCATCTCCCGCGACAGGGACTATGGCTACACCTTC. Encoded protein: CAISRDRDYGYTF.

This clone was detected once. This sequence joins TRBV29-1 and TRBJ1-1; D perhaps matches TRBD1 (5 bases). Germline CDR1 and CDR2: SQVTM and ANQGSEA. Trimming took 7 bases from V and 7 from J, leaving 16 bases between them. The CDR3 consists of 12 residues. This CDR3 is CSAWTNLLEAFF. DNA for the CDR3: TGCAGCGCGTGGACAAACCTCCTTGAAGCTTTCTTT.

The chain employs TRBV11-2 and TRBJ2-1; maybe TRBD2 (6 bases). Germline values: CDR1 SGHAT, CDR2 FQNNGV. Trimming left V 5 bases short and J 4 bases short, with 15 bases between. This CDR3 contains 15 residues. The CDR3 region is CASSPPGLKYNEQFF. In nucleotides, the CDR3 is TGTGCCAGCAGCCCGCCGGGACTTAAATACAATGAGCAGTTCTTC.

A single count supports this clone. This chain connects TRBV7-9 to TRBJ1-2, with D possibly matching TRBD1 (6 bases). The germline V gene encodes CDR1 SEHNR and CDR2 FQNEAQ (reference sequence). There are 11 residues in the CDR3. V was pared by 3 bases and J by 14 bases, with 13 bases between. CDR3 residues: CASSFGTTSTF. CDR3 nucleotide sequence: TGTGCCAGCAGCTTCGGGACAACGTCTACCTTC.

The chain carries TRBV7-2 and TRBJ1-1; D is undetermined. Germline V gene lookup returns CDR1 SGHTA and CDR2 FQGNSA. This CDR3 contains 14 residues. V lost 2 bases, J lost 0 bases, and 7 bases lay in between. This CDR3 reads CASSLSAVNTEAFF. CDR3 DNA: TGTGCCAGCAGCTTATCGGCGGTGAACACTGAAGCTTTCTTT.